The 9 T cell receptor beta chains presented below share a single source sample, sequenced in a study of Graves' ophthalmopathy and Graves' hyperthyroidism. The authors amplified TCR beta CDR3 regions from RNA transcripts. Second-round multiplex PCR came after first-round RT-PCR with HTBI primers. TCRdb itself ran the multiplex PCR reads through MiXCR, one entry per CDR3 protein. This table holds about 39,000 distinct CDR3 sequences, about 50% found once. The sequenced sample was peripheral blood. Receptor source: an adult woman with stable Graves' hyperthyroidism.

By sample share, this clonotype is medium-sized. The rearrangement links TRBV29-1 to TRBJ1-1; a possible D gene is TRBD1 (5 bases). Germline CDR1 is SQVTM and CDR2 is ANQGSEA. The CDR3 is made up of 14 amino acids. With 6 bases removed from V and 0 bases from J, the gap between germline ends came to 14 bases. Here the CDR3 DNA reads TGCAGCGTCACGGGCGGGGCGTTGAACACTGAAGCTTTCTTT. Translating gives CSVTGGALNTEAFF.

V and J are TRBV4-1 and TRBJ1-1, with TRBD1 as a possible D gene (5 bases). Germline lookup yields CDR1 MGHRA and CDR2 YSYEKL. Trimming cost V 3 bases and J 4 bases, with 12 bases left between them. The CDR3 has 14 amino acids. CDR3 in amino acids: CASSHAGSTTEAFF. The CDR3 DNA is TGCGCCAGCAGCCACGCAGGGTCGACCACTGAAGCTTTCTTT.

This clonotype has a count of ten or more. The chain links TRBV2 to TRBJ2-3, with TRBD2 matching 7 bases. CDR1 is SNHLY and CDR2 is FYNNEI in the germline V gene. CDR3 length: 15 amino acids. After removal of 6 bases from V and 2 bases from J, the junction contained 8 bases not matched to a gene. The CDR3 DNA reads as TGTGCCAGCAGCGCCACTAGCGCATACACAGATACGCAGTATTTT. Amino acids: CASSATSAYTDTQYF.

By share, this clonotype ranks as medium-sized (0.01 to 0.1%). This chain links TRBV7-9 with TRBJ1-5, with 9 bases identical to TRBD1. V dropped 5 bases and J dropped 4; count of bases not matched to a gene: 6. The germline CDR1 and CDR2 sequences are SEHNR and FQNEAQ (reference sequence). The CDR3 is 15 amino acids. The CDR3 spells CASSPTGTGNQPQHF. As DNA, the CDR3 is TGTGCCAGCAGCCCAACCGGGACAGGGAATCAGCCCCAGCATTTT.

This chain connects TRBV29-1 to TRBJ1-1, with 12 bases lining up with TRBD1. This CDR3 comprises 14 residues. Germline CDR1 reads SQVTM; CDR2 reads ANQGSEA. Losses at the gene ends were 6 bases for V and 5 bases for J; bases not matched to a gene: 7. CDR3 bases: TGCAGCGTCCCCGGGACAGGGGGCGGAACTGAAGCTTTCTTT. This gives the protein CSVPGTGGGTEAFF.

On this clonotype: One end of the junction does not line up with germline, which may come from a read error. The genes are TRBV20-1 and TRBJ2-2; no clear D gene. This CDR3 comprises 14 residues. Germline V gene lookup returns CDR1 DFQATT and CDR2 SNEGSKA (reference sequence). CDR3 amino acids: CGASNHLKPGELFF. CDR3 coding DNA: TGCGGTGCTAGTAACCACCTGAAGCCCGGGGAGCTGTTTTTT.

This clonotype has at least ten counts. V gene TRBV27 combines with J gene TRBJ1-1; D call uncertain. V was shortened by 3 bases and J by 0 bases, with 5 bases between the two germline ends. CDR1 is MNHEY and CDR2 is SMNVEV in the germline V gene (reference sequence). The CDR3 extends over 13 amino acids. The chain's CDR3 is CASSFSVNTEAFF. The DNA of the CDR3 is TGTGCCAGCAGTTTCTCGGTGAACACTGAAGCTTTCTTT.

The genes are TRBV29-1 and TRBJ2-7; D is unresolved. V gave up 3 bases and J gave up 3 bases, with 0 bases separating them. The germline gives CDR1 SQVTM, CDR2 ANQGSEA. CDR3 length equals 9 residues. The CDR3 loop is CSVDYEQYF. The CDR3 DNA follows: TGCAGCGTTGACTACGAGCAGTACTTC.

The V gene is TRBV2, the J gene TRBJ1-2; D unresolved. Germline V gene sequence: CDR1 SNHLY, CDR2 FYNNEI. The CDR3 length is 14 residues. V was cut by 4 bases and J by 0 bases, with 9 bases left in between. The CDR3 DNA reads as TGTGCCAGCAGTGTTTCACGTTCTAACTATGGCTACACCTTC. This codes for CASSVSRSNYGYTF.